This TCR beta chain was sequenced for a study of T-cell reconstitution after alpha-beta-depleted transplantation in children. TCRbeta library preparation incorporated unique molecular identifiers. Each CDR3 protein gets one entry after TCRdb re-called the PCR reads with MiXCR. The sample has about 490,000 distinct CDR3 sequences; 8% to 11% are singletons. This clonotype was recorded many times. Germline CDR1 is SGHRS and CDR2 is YFSETQ. CDR3 length equals 13 residues. The V end was cut by 4 bases, the J end by 3 bases, with 11 bases between. This chain connects TRBV5-1 to TRBJ2-7; possible D gene TRBD1, 6 bases. The sequenced sample was PBMCs, obtained before TCRalphabeta/CD19-depleted stem cell transplant. The receptor was derived from a child aged 2 to 10 with inherited bone marrow failure, due to receive a stem cell transplant. The CDR3 here is CASSLLDSYEQYF. In DNA, the CDR3 is TGCGCCAGCAGCCTCCTGGACAGCTACGAGCAGTACTTC.